Following are 20 T cell receptor beta chains from one sample sequenced in a study of shared clonotypes between healthy human individuals. TCRdb keeps only in-frame clones here, not all; method: immunoSEQ multiplex PCR. The sample lists about 1.5 million clones; around 95% were seen once. Sequenced input: naive CD4+ T cells sorted from blood. Subset: CD45RA+ positively selected. Receptors were obtained from a man aged 25 to 45 in good health.

CDR3 region: CSVGTPRNEQFF. In nucleotides, the CDR3 is TGCAGCGTCGGGACTCCCCGGAATGAGCAGTTCTTC. The J gene is TRBJ2-1, the V gene TRBV29-1, with D possibly matching TRBD2 (6 bases). The CDR3 has 12 residues. V gave up 6 bases and J gave up 7 bases, with 13 bases separating them. Germline CDR1 is SQVTM and CDR2 is ANQGSEA.

The CDR3 reads CASSEDSNPHEQYF. The CDR3 DNA reads as TGTGCCAGCAGTGAAGATTCTAACCCCCACGAGCAGTACTTC. The chain recombines TRBV2 with TRBJ2-7; D is unclear. Trimming took 1 base from V and 5 from J, leaving 12 bases between them. This CDR3 is built from 14 residues. Germline values: CDR1 SNHLY, CDR2 FYNNEI.

This chain connects TRBV12-5 to TRBJ1-2, with 8 positions matching TRBD1. V lost 0 bases and J lost 0; bases outside the gene matches: 6. The CDR3 runs to 17 residues. Germline CDR1 and CDR2: LGHNT and FRNRAP. CDR3 nucleotides: TGTGCTAGTGGTTTGGTAAAAGGGACAGGTTCTAACTATGGCTACACCTTC. Its translation: CASGLVKGTGSNYGYTF.

The chain couples TRBV11-2 to TRBJ1-4; no clear D gene. Germline loops: CDR1 SGHAT, CDR2 FQNNGV. The CDR3 runs to 14 residues. The V and J ends lost 11 bases and 0 bases respectively, with 13 bases between them. The CDR3 sequence is CALSWRATNEKLFF. The CDR3 nucleotides read TGTGCCCTGTCTTGGCGTGCAACTAATGAAAAACTGTTTTTT. The full variable domain, in which reference TRBV11-2 and TRBJ1-4 provide the parts outside the CDR3, is EAGVAQSPRYKIIEKRQSVAFWCNPISGHATLYWYQQILGQGPKLLIQFQNNGVVDDSQLPKDRFSAERLKGVDSTLKIQPAKLEDSAVYLCALSWRATNEKLFFGSGTQLSVL.

J is TRBJ1-2 and V is TRBV25-1; a weak D match, TRBD1 (5 bases). V lost 3 bases to trimming and J lost 4 bases, with 18 bases between them. Germline-derived CDR1 and CDR2 are MGHDK and SYGVNS. The CDR3 is 16 residues long. The DNA of the CDR3 is TGTGCCAGCAGTGATTTAGGAGCAGGGCCAACCTATGGCTACACCTTC. Protein product: CASSDLGAGPTYGYTF.

This clone is a singleton in its sample. In the same sample, other DNA sequences code for this CDR3. This chain links TRBV15 with TRBJ2-2, with D possibly being TRBD1 (5 bases). The ends were cut back, 8 bases at V and 0 bases at J, with 10 bases in the middle. The CDR3 length is 14 residues. Looked up from germline, CDR1 is LNHNV and CDR2 is YYDKDF (reference sequence). The CDR3, as DNA: TGTGCCACCTCCACAGGAGCGAACACCGGGGAGCTGTTTTTT. Translation: CATSTGANTGELFF.

This clone was recorded once. The V call is TRBV4-1, the J call TRBJ2-1; D remains unclear. Trimming took 4 bases from V and 2 from J, leaving 15 bases between them. The length of the CDR3 is 16 residues. CDR1 is MGHRA, CDR2 YSYEKL, per germline. CDR3 DNA: TGCGCCAGCAGCCCTATACGTGGGCCGACCTACAATGAGCAGTTCTTC. Translation gives CASSPIRGPTYNEQFF.

J is TRBJ1-1 and V is TRBV28, with D possibly being TRBD1 (6 bases). The CDR3 is made up of 15 amino acids. The germline V gene encodes CDR1 MDHEN and CDR2 SYDVKM. The V end lost 2 bases, the J end lost 1 base, and 11 bases lay between the germline ends. The CDR3 sequence: CASSLLVQGNTEAFF. The DNA of the CDR3 is TGTGCCAGCAGTTTACTAGTACAGGGGAACACTGAAGCTTTCTTT.

The J gene is TRBJ1-1, the V gene TRBV7-9; weak D call: TRBD1 (6 bases). The CDR3 totals 15 residues. V lost 6 bases to trimming and J lost 0 bases, with 14 bases between them. Per the germline V gene, CDR1 is SEHNR and CDR2 is FQNEAQ (reference sequence). The CDR3 spells CASRPGGPMNTEAFF. CDR3 DNA: TGTGCCAGCAGACCCGGGGGCCCCATGAACACTGAAGCTTTCTTT.

As to this clone: The junction departs from germline at one end; a sequencing error may be responsible. The V call is TRBV5-8, the J call TRBJ2-7; unclear D gene. The CDR3 extends over 10 amino acids. CDR1 and CDR2 from the germline V gene are SGHTS and YDEGEE. In DNA, the CDR3 is TGTGCCAGCAGCCGCAAGCCTCTAATTTTC. This codes for CASSRKPLIF.

Worth noting for this clone: Within the sample, other DNA sequences also encode this same CDR3. The chain joins TRBV7-3 to TRBJ2-7; D call uncertain. The CDR3 loop spans 14 amino acids. CDR1 is SGHTA, CDR2 FQGTGA, per germline. The V end lost 0 bases, the J end lost 0 bases, and 6 bases lay between the germline ends. The CDR3 DNA reads TGTGCCAGCAGCTTAACGTCGGCCTCCTACGAGCAGTACTTC. Translated, it gives CASSLTSASYEQYF.

This CDR3 reads CASSLSGAGTEAFF. The CDR3 DNA sequence: TGTGCCAGCAGTTTATCGGGGGCAGGCACTGAAGCTTTCTTT. V usage is TRBV28 and J usage is TRBJ1-1; D is possibly TRBD1 (6 bases). The CDR3 sequence is 14 residues long. The V gene lost 1 base and the J gene lost 4 bases, with 10 bases spanning the gap. Per the germline V gene, CDR1 is MDHEN and CDR2 is SYDVKM.

The V gene is TRBV5-5, the J gene TRBJ1-2; D is unclear. V lost 0 bases and J lost 4, with 13 bases in between. The CDR3 sequence is 15 residues long. Germline V gene sequence: CDR1 SGHKS, CDR2 YYEKEE (reference sequence). The CDR3 sequence is CASSLDPGPSYGYTF. The CDR3 DNA reads as TGTGCCAGCAGCTTGGACCCAGGACCGAGCTATGGCTACACCTTC.

This clone was picked up a small number of times. The gene calls are TRBV28 and TRBJ1-2; D is undetermined. V lost 6 bases and J 8 bases, leaving 16 bases between the germline ends. This CDR3 spans 13 amino acids. Germline values: CDR1 MDHEN, CDR2 SYDVKM. The CDR3 protein is CASSPGGYGGYTF. The DNA of the CDR3 is TGTGCCAGCAGCCCGGGAGGCTACGGCGGCTACACCTTC.

This clone was found once. The chain recombines TRBV5-1 with TRBJ1-1; maybe TRBD1 (5 bases). The V end lost 2 bases, the J end lost 6 bases, and 14 bases lay between the germline ends. Germline V lookup: CDR1 SGHRS, CDR2 YFSETQ. The CDR3 is 14 residues long. CDR3: CASSFGIMGAEAFF. The CDR3 region has the DNA TGCGCCAGCAGCTTTGGCATTATGGGGGCTGAAGCTTTCTTT.

V is TRBV5-1 and J is TRBJ2-5; D is undetermined. Trimming stripped 2 bases from V and 1 base from J, with 6 bases between. The CDR3 spans 13 residues. The germline V gene encodes CDR1 SGHRS and CDR2 YFSETQ. The CDR3 region is CASSFESQETQYF. The DNA of the CDR3 is TGCGCCAGCAGCTTTGAGAGCCAAGAGACCCAGTACTTC. Full variable domain (rest looked up from reference TRBV5-1 and TRBJ2-5): KAGVTQTPRYLIKTRGQQVTLSCSPISGHRSVSWYQQTPGQGLQFLFEYFSETQRNKGNFPGRFSGRQFSNSRSEMNVSTLELGDSALYLCASSFESQETQYFGPGTRLLVL.

The chain uses TRBV5-1 and TRBJ2-7; TRBD2 is a possible D gene (6 bases). V lost 0 bases and J lost 6, with 13 bases in between. The CDR3 sequence is 14 residues long. Germline assignment: CDR1 SGHRS and CDR2 YFSETQ. CDR3 region: CASSLGRQGGEQYF. CDR3 DNA sequence: TGCGCCAGCAGCTTGGGGAGGCAGGGAGGCGAGCAGTACTTC.

Written as DNA, the CDR3 is TGTGCCAGCAGCTTAGGGGGGACAGGGGCACAAGGCGAGCAGTACTTC. This encodes CASSLGGTGAQGEQYF. This sequence joins TRBV7-9 and TRBJ2-7; TRBD1 matches 10 bases. The length of the CDR3 is 16 residues. The germline V gene has CDR1 SEHNR and CDR2 FQNEAQ (reference sequence). Trimming cost V 1 base and J 6 bases; bases outside gene matches: 9.

The chain joins TRBV19 to TRBJ2-3; unclear D gene. The CDR3 covers 14 residues. Germline V gene sequence: CDR1 LNHDA, CDR2 SQIVND (reference sequence). Trimming took off 1 base at V and 6 bases at J, with 11 bases between the two ends. The CDR3 spells CASSIGARRDTQYF. CDR3 DNA sequence: TGTGCCAGTAGTATAGGCGCTAGAAGGGATACGCAGTATTTT.

Remarks on this clone: This sample also contains other DNA sequences that code for the same CDR3. This chain uses TRBV5-1 with TRBJ2-1; D not certain. The germline V and J ends were trimmed by 0 bases and 7 bases, with 5 bases remaining between them. The germline CDR1 and CDR2 sequences are SGHRS and YFSETQ. The CDR3 covers 12 residues. The CDR3 bases are TGCGCCAGCAGCTTGGAGCAGAATGAGCAGTTCTTC. Amino acids: CASSLEQNEQFF.